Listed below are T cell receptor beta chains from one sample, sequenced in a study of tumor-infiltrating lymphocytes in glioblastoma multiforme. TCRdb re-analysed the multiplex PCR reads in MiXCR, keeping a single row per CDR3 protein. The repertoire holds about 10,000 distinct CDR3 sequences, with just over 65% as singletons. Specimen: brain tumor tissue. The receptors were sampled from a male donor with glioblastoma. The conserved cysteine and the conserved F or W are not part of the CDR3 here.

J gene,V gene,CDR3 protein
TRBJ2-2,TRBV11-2,ACTPSFGQGLAINTGKLF
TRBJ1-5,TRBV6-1,AGSARTFSNQPQH
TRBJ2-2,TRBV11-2,ASTPSFGQGLAVNTGKLF
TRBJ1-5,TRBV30,AWGQGGNQPQH
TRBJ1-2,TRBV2,ASSISQGPGYGYT
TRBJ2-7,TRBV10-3,AIRPTSSYEKY
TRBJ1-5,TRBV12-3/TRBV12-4,ASSLVGSNQPQH
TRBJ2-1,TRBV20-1,SARDEAGLYEHL
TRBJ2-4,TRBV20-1,SARDPDRGIRKAKNIQC
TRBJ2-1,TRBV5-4,ATYPGTSRRAYDEQF
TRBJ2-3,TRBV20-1,SARPPKSEAQY
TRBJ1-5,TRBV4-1,ASSQDPGQGGQPQH
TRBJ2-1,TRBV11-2,ASSLVPASGTHNEEF
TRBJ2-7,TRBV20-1,SARDAGLSYEQY
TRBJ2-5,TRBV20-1,SARDGTGWVRETKY
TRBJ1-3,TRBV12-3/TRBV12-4,ASSLVENTIY
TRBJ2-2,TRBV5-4,ASSLGINRNPGELF
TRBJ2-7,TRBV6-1,ASGRIGGYEQY
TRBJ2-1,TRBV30,AWGPGGSYNEQF
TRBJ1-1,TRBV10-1,ASRPQGSNTEAF
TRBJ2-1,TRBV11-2,ASSRTGWLGSDNEQF
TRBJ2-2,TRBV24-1,ATSDTSGSYTGELF
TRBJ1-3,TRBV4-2,ASSQVGPGGRNTIY
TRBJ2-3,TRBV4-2,ASSPWTTGRKSTDTQY
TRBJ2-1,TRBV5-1,ASSLGTGVYNEQF
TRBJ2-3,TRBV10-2,ASSDLGGSIETQY
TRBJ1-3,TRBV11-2,ASSLGQDVTRLSGNTIY
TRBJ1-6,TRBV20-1,SASLGQNNPPLH
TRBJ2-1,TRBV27,ASSFGNSYNEQF